This T cell receptor (beta chain) was sequenced during a study of CD8 T cells in Susac syndrome. Study background: There were roughly six sequenced Susac syndrome patients with active disease and fewer than 10 in remission.

This clonotype was seen once. Blood CD8+ and CD4+ T cells underwent high-throughput TCR beta sequencing. In contrast to the negatively isolated CD8+ and CD4+ T cells, TEMRA cells were FACS-enriched. A quantity of roughly 0.5 to 1 ug RNA underwent reverse transcription using random hexamers. TCR beta CDR3 was amplified by immunoSEQ covering 54 Vbeta and 13 Jbeta. TCRdb passed the immunoSEQ multiplex PCR reads through MiXCR, listing each CDR3 protein once. Of 150,000 to 180,000 distinct CDR3 sequences listed, approximately 95% are singletons. Between the trimmed V and J ends, which lost 0 bases and 8 bases, there was a span of 19 bases. Germline V gene data show CDR1 as MNHEY and CDR2 as SVGAGI. This CDR3 is 16 amino acids long.

The receptor comes from a human donor with Susac syndrome. The chain combines TRBV6-5 with TRBJ1-2; D may be TRBD1 (6 bases). Sequencing was done on a sample of CD4+ T cells from PBMCs. Written as DNA, the CDR3 is TGTGCCAGCAGTTACTCGTGGATACAGGGCTCTGGGGGCTACACCTTC. It specifies CASSYSWIQGSGGYTF.